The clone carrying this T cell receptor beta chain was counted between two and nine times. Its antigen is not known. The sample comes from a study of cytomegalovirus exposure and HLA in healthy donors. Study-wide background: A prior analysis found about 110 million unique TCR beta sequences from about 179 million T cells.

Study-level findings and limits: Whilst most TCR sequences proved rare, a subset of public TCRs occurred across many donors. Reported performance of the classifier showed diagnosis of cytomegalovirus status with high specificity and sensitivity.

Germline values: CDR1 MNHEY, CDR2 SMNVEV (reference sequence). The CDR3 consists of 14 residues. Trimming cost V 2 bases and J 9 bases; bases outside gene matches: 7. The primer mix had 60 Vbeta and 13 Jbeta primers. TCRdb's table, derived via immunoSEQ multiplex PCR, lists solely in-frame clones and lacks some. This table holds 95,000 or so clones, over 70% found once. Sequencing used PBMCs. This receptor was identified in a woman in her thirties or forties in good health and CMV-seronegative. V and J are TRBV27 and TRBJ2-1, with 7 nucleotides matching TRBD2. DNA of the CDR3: TGTGCCAGCAGTTTAAGCGGGAATCAGGGTGAGCAGTTCTTC. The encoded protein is CASSLSGNQGEQFF.